The table lists the clone carrying this TCR beta chain with many counts. The CDR3 regions of TCR beta were amplified from RNA transcripts. TCR CDR3 underwent first-round RT-PCR with the HTBI primer set. Each CDR3 protein gets one entry after TCRdb re-called the multiplex PCR reads with MiXCR. The sample records about 600,000 distinct CDR3 sequences, approximately 15% being singletons. The germline CDR1 and CDR2 sequences are DFQATT and SNEGSKA (reference sequence). The CDR3 totals 12 residues. V dropped 3 bases and J dropped 4 bases, with 9 bases sitting between them. The record originates from a study of T cells in Graves' hyperthyroidism and ophthalmopathy.

The sequence derives from a woman aged 18 to 35 with Graves' ophthalmopathy. Sequencing used blood. The chain joins TRBV20-1 to TRBJ1-1; D not certain. The CDR3 region is CSASEGGTEAFF. CDR3 DNA sequence: TGCAGTGCTAGTGAGGGCGGCACTGAAGCTTTCTTT.